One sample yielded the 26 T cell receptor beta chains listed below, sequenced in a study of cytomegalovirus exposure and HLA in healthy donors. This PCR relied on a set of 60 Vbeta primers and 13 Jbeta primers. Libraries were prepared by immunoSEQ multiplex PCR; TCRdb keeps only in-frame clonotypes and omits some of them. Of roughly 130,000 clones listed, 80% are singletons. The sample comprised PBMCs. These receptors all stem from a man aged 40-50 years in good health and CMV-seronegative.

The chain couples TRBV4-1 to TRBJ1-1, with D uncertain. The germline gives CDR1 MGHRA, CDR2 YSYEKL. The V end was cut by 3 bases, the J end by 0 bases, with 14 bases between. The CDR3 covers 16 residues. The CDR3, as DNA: TGCGCCAGCAGCCACAAGCTAGCCAGACTGAACACTGAAGCTTTCTTT. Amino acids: CASSHKLARLNTEAFF.

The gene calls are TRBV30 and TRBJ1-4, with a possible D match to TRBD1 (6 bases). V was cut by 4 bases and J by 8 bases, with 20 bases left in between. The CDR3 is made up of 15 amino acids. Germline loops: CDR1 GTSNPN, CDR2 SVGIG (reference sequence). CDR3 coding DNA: TGTGCCTGGACATCAACTACAGGGCTTGCGGAAAAACTGTTTTTT. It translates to CAWTSTTGLAEKLFF.

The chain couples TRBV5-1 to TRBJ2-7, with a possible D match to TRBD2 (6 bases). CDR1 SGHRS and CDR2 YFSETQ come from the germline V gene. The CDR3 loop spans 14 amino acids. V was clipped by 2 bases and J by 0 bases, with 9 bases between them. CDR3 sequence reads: CASSFSGLSYEQYF. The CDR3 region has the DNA TGCGCCAGCAGCTTTAGCGGTCTCTCCTACGAGCAGTACTTC.

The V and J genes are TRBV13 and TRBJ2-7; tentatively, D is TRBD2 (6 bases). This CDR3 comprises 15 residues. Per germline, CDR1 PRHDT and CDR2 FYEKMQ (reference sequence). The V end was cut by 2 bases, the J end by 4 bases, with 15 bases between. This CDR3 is CASSLKTMGLYEQYF. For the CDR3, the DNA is TGTGCCAGCAGCTTAAAAACGATGGGACTTTACGAGCAGTACTTC.

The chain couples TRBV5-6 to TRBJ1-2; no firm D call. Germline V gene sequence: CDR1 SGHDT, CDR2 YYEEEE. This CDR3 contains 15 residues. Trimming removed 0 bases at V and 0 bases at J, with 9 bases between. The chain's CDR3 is CASSLGHPPNYGYTF. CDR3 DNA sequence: TGTGCCAGCAGCTTGGGGCACCCACCTAACTATGGCTACACCTTC.

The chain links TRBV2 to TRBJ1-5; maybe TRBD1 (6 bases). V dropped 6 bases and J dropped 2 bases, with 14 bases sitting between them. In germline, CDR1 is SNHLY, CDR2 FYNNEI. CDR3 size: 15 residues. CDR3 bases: TGTGCCAGCAGACGACAGGACTTGGGCAATCAGCCCCAGCATTTT. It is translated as CASRRQDLGNQPQHF.

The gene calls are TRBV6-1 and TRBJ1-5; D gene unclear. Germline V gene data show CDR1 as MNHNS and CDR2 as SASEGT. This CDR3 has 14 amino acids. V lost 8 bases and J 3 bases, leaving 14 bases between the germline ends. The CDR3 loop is CASAGVRNNQPQHF. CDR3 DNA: TGTGCCAGCGCAGGCGTGCGAAACAATCAGCCCCAGCATTTT.

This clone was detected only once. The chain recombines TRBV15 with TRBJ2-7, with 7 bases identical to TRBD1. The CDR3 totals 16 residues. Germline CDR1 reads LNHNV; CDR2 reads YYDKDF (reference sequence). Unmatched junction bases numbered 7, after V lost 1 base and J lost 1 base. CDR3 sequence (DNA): TGTGCCACCAGCAGAGGACAGGGAGCAGCGTCCTACGAGCAGTACTTC. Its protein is CATSRGQGAASYEQYF.

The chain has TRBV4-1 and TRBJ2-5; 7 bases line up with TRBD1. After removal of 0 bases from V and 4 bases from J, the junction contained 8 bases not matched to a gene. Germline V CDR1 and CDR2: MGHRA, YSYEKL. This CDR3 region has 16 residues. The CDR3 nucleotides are TGCGCCAGCAGCCAAGAAGGGGGCCGGGCAGGAGAGACCCAGTACTTC. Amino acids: CASSQEGGRAGETQYF.

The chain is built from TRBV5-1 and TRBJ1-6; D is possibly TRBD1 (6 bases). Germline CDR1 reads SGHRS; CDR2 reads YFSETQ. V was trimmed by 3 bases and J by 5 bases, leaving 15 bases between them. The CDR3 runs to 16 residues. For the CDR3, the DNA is TGCGCCAGCAGCTGGGCAGGGGTTAGTAATAATTCACCCCTCCACTTT. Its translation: CASSWAGVSNNSPLHF.

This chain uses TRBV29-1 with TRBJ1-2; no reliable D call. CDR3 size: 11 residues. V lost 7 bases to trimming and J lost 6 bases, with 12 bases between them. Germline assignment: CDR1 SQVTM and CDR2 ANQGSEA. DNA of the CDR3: TGCAGCGGCGGTAACGGGGATGGCTACACCTTC. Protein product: CSGGNGDGYTF.

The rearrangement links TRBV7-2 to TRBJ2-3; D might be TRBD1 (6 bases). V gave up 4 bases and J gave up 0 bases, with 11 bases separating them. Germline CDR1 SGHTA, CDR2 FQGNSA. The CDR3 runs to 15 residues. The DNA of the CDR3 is TGTGCCAGCAGCTCAGGGGCTACTAGCACAGATACGCAGTATTTT. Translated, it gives CASSSGATSTDTQYF.

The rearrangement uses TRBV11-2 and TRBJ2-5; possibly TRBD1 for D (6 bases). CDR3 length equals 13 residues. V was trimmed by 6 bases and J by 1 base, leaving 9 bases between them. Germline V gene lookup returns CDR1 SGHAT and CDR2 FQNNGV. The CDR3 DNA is TGTGCCAGCAGGCAGGGGTCCCAAGAGACCCAGTACTTC. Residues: CASRQGSQETQYF.

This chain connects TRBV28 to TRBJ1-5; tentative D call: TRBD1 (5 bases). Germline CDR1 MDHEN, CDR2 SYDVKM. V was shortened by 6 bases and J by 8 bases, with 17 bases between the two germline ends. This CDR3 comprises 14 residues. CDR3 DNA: TGTGCCAGCAGGGAGGGCGGGGCGAACGAGCCCCAGCATTTT. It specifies CASREGGANEPQHF.

This chain's CDR3 is CASSRTDSNQPQHF. The CDR3, as DNA: TGTGCCAGCAGTCGGACAGATAGCAATCAGCCCCAGCATTTT. The chain combines TRBV28 with TRBJ1-5; D is possibly TRBD1 (6 bases). The germline gives CDR1 MDHEN, CDR2 SYDVKM. V was shortened by 5 bases and J by 0 bases, with 8 bases between the two germline ends. CDR3 length equals 14 residues. Supplemented by reference TRBV28 and TRBJ1-5, the full variable domain reads DVKVTQSSRYLVKRTGEKVFLECVQDMDHENMFWYRQDPGLGLRLIYFSYDVKMKEKGDIPEGYSVSREKKERFSLILESASTNQTSMYLCASSRTDSNQPQHFGDGTRLSIL.

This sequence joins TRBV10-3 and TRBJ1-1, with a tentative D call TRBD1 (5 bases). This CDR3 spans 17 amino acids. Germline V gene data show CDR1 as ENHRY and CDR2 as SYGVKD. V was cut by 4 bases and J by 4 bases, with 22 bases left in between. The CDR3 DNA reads TGTGCCATCAGTGCCACCCAAACAGAGACAGTAAGCACTGAAGCTTTCTTT. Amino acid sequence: CAISATQTETVSTEAFF.

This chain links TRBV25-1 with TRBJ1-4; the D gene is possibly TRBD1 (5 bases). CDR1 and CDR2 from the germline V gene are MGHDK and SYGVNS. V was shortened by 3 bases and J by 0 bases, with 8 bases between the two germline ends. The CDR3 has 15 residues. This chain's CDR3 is CASSEGGATNEKLFF. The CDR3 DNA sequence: TGTGCCAGCAGTGAGGGAGGGGCAACTAATGAAAAACTGTTTTTT.

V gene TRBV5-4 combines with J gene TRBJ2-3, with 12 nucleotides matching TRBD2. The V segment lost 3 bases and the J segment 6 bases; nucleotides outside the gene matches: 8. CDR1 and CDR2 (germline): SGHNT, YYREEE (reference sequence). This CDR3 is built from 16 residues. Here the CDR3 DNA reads TGTGCCAGCAGCTACCGACTAGCGGGAGTTTCCGATACGCAGTATTTT. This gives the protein CASSYRLAGVSDTQYF.

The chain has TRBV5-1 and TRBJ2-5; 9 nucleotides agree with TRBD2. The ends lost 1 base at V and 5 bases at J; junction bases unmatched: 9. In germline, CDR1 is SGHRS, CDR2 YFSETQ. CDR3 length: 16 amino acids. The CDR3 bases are TGCGCCAGCAGCTTGCGGGCGGGGGGGCCGGGGGAGACCCAGTACTTC. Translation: CASSLRAGGPGETQYF.

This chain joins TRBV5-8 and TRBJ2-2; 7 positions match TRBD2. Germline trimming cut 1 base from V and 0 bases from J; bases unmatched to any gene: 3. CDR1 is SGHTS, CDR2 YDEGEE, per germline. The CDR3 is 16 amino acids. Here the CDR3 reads CASSLNRGANTGELFF. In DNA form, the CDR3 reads TGTGCCAGCAGCTTGAATCGGGGGGCGAACACCGGGGAGCTGTTTTTT.

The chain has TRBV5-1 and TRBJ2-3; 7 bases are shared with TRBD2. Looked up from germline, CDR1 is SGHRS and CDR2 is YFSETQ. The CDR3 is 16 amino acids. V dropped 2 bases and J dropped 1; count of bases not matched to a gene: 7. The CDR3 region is CASSFLESGGTDTQYF. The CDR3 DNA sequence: TGCGCCAGCAGCTTCCTGGAGAGCGGGGGCACAGATACGCAGTATTTT.

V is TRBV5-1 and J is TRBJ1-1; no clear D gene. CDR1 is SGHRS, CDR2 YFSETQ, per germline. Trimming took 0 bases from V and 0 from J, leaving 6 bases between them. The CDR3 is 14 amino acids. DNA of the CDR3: TGCGCCAGCAGCTTGGTACTTATGAACACTGAAGCTTTCTTT. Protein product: CASSLVLMNTEAFF.

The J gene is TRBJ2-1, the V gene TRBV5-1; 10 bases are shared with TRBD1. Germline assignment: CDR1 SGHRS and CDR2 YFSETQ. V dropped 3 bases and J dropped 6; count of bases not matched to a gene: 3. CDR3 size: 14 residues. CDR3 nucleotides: TGCGCCAGCAGCTCCGGGACAGGGGTCAATGAGCAGTTCTTC. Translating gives CASSSGTGVNEQFF.

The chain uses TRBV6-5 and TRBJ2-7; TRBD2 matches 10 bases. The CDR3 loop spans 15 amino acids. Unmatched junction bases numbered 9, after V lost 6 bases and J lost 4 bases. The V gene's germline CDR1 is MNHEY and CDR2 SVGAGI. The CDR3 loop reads CASRASGGAGYEQYF. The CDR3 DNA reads TGTGCCAGCAGGGCAAGCGGGGGGGCCGGGTACGAGCAGTACTTC.

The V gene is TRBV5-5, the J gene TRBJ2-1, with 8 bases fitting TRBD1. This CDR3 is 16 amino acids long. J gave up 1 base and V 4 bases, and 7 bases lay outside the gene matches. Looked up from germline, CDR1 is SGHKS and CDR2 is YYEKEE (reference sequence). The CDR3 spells CASSPSTGVSYNEQFF. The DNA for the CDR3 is TGTGCCAGCAGCCCCTCGACAGGGGTTTCCTACAATGAGCAGTTCTTC.

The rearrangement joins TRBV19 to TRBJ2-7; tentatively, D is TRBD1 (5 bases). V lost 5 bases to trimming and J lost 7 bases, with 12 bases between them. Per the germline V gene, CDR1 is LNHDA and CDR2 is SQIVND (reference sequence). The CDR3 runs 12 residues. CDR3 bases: TGTGCCAGTAGTCCTCAGGGATGGGAGCAGTACTTC. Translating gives CASSPQGWEQYF. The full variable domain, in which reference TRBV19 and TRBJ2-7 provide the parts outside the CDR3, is DGGITQSPKYLFRKEGQNVTLSCEQNLNHDAMYWYRQDPGQGLRLIYYSQIVNDFQKGDIAEGYSVSREKKESFPLTVTSAQKNPTAFYLCASSPQGWEQYFGPGTRLTVT.